This T cell receptor beta chain was found in a study of blood T cell repertoires in COVID-19. Study-level information: T cells, B-cell-depleted T cells, or PBMCs supplied cDNA or gDNA.

TCRdb keeps only in-frame clones here, not all; method: immunoSEQ multiplex PCR. The table records some 130,000 clones, around 80% of them present only once. CDR1 and CDR2 (germline): KGHSH, LQKENI. The CDR3 consists of 14 residues. V shed 2 bases, J shed 4 bases, and the junction held 4 bases outside the gene matches. The TCR comes from a man at least 80 years old with acute or convalescent COVID-19. The chain recombines TRBV18 with TRBJ1-2, with 7 bases lining up with TRBD1. Sequences were obtained from peripheral blood. CDR3 nucleotides: TGTGCCAGCTCACCATCGACAGGGACCTATGGCTACACCTTC. This gives the protein CASSPSTGTYGYTF.